In this sample, the clone carrying this T cell receptor beta chain turned up a few times. The data belong to a study of sequential checkpoint blockade in melanoma. Looking at the study overall: Randomization was 1:1 between first-line nivolumab→ipilimumab and ipilimumab→nivolumab. Both treatment sequences were followed by maintenance nivolumab.

The CDR3 totals 17 residues. The sample's treatment: randomized to nivolumab then ipilimumab (arm A) or the reverse (arm B). Patients had received no earlier DNA-damaging chemotherapy. From thawed PBMCs, live CD3+CD8+ cells negative for CD19 and CD56 were sorted. TCRdb keeps only in-frame clones here, not all; method: immunoSEQ multiplex PCR. The repertoire includes over 10,000 clones, about 65% of them detected once, and approximately 21% sits in the top ten. The receptor was isolated from a human donor with melanoma. The starting material was CD8+ T cells sorted from blood (inferred from file names), obtained from a patient given nivolumab and ipilimumab in sequence. The chain is built from TRBV21-1 and TRBJ2-3; no check of the table's D call, TRBD2, against the DNA was made. TRBV21-1 is an annotated pseudogene. In DNA form, the CDR3 reads TGTGCCAGCAGCAATTCCCTACTCCGGGGGGCCACAGATACGCAGTATTTT. It yields the protein CASSNSLLRGATDTQYF.